This T cell receptor (beta chain) was retrieved from a study of identical twins' blood T cells (dated by TCRdb to the early 2010s). About the full investigation: Around 52 million Illumina reads were obtained across about twelve libraries, of which six were alpha-chain libraries and six were beta-chain libraries. To assess how genetics influences repertoire formation, the study used next-generation sequencing to compare the TCR alpha and beta chain repertoires of three pairs of monozygous twins. On the study overall, not on this receptor specifically: Because the twins were reared together, environmental influences could not be excluded as an explanation for twin similarity. The number of shared CDR3 clonotypes between two donors was mainly determined by the product of their cloneset sizes, and twins did not clearly deviate from this trend. Validation by independent studies was stated to be required for the proposed role of the TCRalpha J segment in MHC recognition during thymic selection. V gene usage, even among non-selected out-of-frame TCRbeta clonotypes, was reported to be markedly more similar within twin pairs than between unrelated donors. Among the most abundant TCRbeta clonotypes, more CDR3 sequences were shared by each donor with her twin than with unrelated donors.

Preparation of the library involved 5' RACE. The sample was run on an Illumina Genome Analyzer IIx. To prepare the RNA-based TCR cDNA libraries, a previously described protocol was followed, with several modifications. To prevent cross-contamination, barcodes specific to each sample were added to both ends of every TCR cDNA library during cDNA synthesis and amplification. As for the authors' bioinformatics: Between about 95,000 and nearly 550,000 clonotypes were identified per individual, and roughly 2.2 to 3.6 million CDR3-containing reads were obtained per library. Reads with improper barcode index combinations were discarded, and clonesets were then built for each library with the MiTCR software. While assembling CDR3 clonotypes, MiTCR filtered or rescued low-quality reads and corrected PCR and sequencing errors. Artificial out-of-frame clonotypes were mapped to in-frame sequences, with one indel allowed in the CDR3, and then removed. To measure how similar V and J gene usage was between donors, Jensen-Shannon divergence was divided by mean entropy. TCRdb took the public reads, trimmed them with fastp at Q25, ran MiXCR for clone calling and kept in-frame beta chains. When rows share a CDR3 protein, they turn into one entry using the most common DNA and genes. These V and J calls originate from TCRdb's pipeline instead of the authors' own analysis. Across this sample there are hundreds of thousands of distinct CDR3 sequences, with over 25% seen only once. The top ten hold roughly 6.1% of the sample.

CDR1 and CDR2 (LGHDT, YNNKEL) derive from the germline V gene (reference sequence). Inclusive of the bounding cysteine and phenylalanine, the CDR3 is 13 residues long. This entry keeps only the CDR3 DNA: 39 bases, framed from base 1. V and J are truncated by 5 bases and 5 bases respectively, leaving an intervening sequence of 12 bases. The donors were six healthy women who made up three monozygous twin pairs. All three twin pairs had been reared together and were thought likely to have met the same infectious agents and vaccines. RNA was isolated from peripheral blood mononuclear cells and used to prepare TCR cDNA libraries. For this clonotype: Its antigen remains undetermined. No per-base quality is available; no much larger clone lies one base away.

Rearrangement joined TRBV3-1 to TRBJ1-1; perhaps TRBD1 is the D gene, with 6 bases matching. Source material: PBMCs. This TCR was sampled from a woman aged 18 to 55 in good health. CDR3 reads: CASSATRGTEAFF. The sequence in DNA is TGTGCCAGCAGCGCCACCAGGGGAACTGAAGCTTTCTTT.